This entry lists 22 T cell receptor beta chains sequenced from one sample in a study of blood T cell repertoires in COVID-19. The method was immunoSEQ multiplex PCR; TCRdb's version includes in-frame clones alone and lacks a portion of them. The table shows over 250,000 clones, with 85% to 90% occurring only once. Sequenced: peripheral blood. The receptors come from a woman aged 45 to 65 with COVID-19, enrolled during active disease.

This chain joins TRBV4-1 and TRBJ1-3; D possibly corresponds to TRBD1 (6 bases). This CDR3 region has 17 residues. Per germline, CDR1 MGHRA and CDR2 YSYEKL. V was shortened by 0 bases and J by 3 bases, with 15 bases between the two germline ends. The CDR3 region has the DNA TGCGCCAGCAGCCAAGATGGTTCAGGGGCGGATGGAAACACCATATATTTT. Translating it yields CASSQDGSGADGNTIYF.

This chain uses TRBV7-9 with TRBJ2-3; TRBD1 matches 9 bases. Trimming took 4 bases from V and 3 from J; bases not matched to a gene: 11. Germline lookup yields CDR1 SEHNR and CDR2 FQNEAQ (reference sequence). The CDR3 has 17 amino acids. The CDR3 here is CASSSLRGTGSTDTQYF. The CDR3, as DNA: TGTGCCAGCAGCTCTTTACGTGGGACAGGGTCGACAGATACGCAGTATTTT. The entire variable domain, with the rest obtained from reference TRBV7-9 and TRBJ2-3, is as follows: DTGVSQNPRHKITKRGQNVTFRCDPISEHNRLYWYRQTLGQGPEFLTYFQNEAQLEKSRLLSDRFSAERPKGSFSTLEIQRTEQGDSAMYLCASSSLRGTGSTDTQYFGPGTRLTVL.

The chain is built from TRBV5-8 and TRBJ1-4, with no clear D. From germline, CDR1 is SGHTS and CDR2 YDEGEE. V dropped 4 bases and J dropped 12 bases, with 13 bases sitting between them. The CDR3 totals 12 residues. The CDR3: CASSPSRVELFF. The CDR3 coding sequence is TGTGCCAGCAGCCCATCCCGTGTAGAACTGTTTTTT. The whole variable domain, filled in from reference TRBV5-8 and TRBJ1-4, reads EAGVTQSPTHLIKTRGQQATLRCSPISGHTSVYWYQQALGLGLQFLLWYDEGEERNRGNFPPRFSGRQFPNYSSELNVNALELEDSALYLCASSPSRVELFFGSGTQLSVL.

This clone was seen just once. The chain combines TRBV29-1 with TRBJ2-3, with TRBD2 identical over 9 bases. The CDR3 is 12 amino acids. Germline values: CDR1 SQVTM, CDR2 ANQGSEA. The CDR3 nucleotides are TGCAGTGGCGGGAGGGCCTTAGATACGCAGTATTTT. It yields the protein CSGGRALDTQYF.

This clone appeared once. This chain joins TRBV5-1 and TRBJ1-1; 7 bases are shared with TRBD1. Germline loops: CDR1 SGHRS, CDR2 YFSETQ. This CDR3 contains 15 residues. V was pared by 4 bases and J by 0 bases, with 6 bases of the junction left unmatched. In DNA form, the CDR3 reads TGCGCCAGCAGCGGACAGGCCTCGCTGAACACTGAAGCTTTCTTT. It specifies CASSGQASLNTEAFF.

This chain uses TRBV11-2 with TRBJ1-1; TRBD1 is a possible D gene (5 bases). The CDR3 consists of 14 residues. Looked up from germline, CDR1 is SGHAT and CDR2 is FQNNGV. V gave up 1 base and J gave up 3 bases, with 9 bases separating them. CDR3 nucleotides: TGTGCCAGCAGCTTAGGGGGGGGATACACTGAAGCTTTCTTT. Translated: CASSLGGGYTEAFF.

CDR3 residues: CASSFFGYSNQPQHF. In DNA form, the CDR3 reads TGTGCCAGCAGCTTTTTCGGGTATAGCAATCAGCCCCAGCATTTT. This sequence joins TRBV5-8 and TRBJ1-5; D uncertain. This CDR3 is 15 amino acids long. Trimming took 2 bases from V and 0 from J, leaving 9 bases between them. Per germline, CDR1 SGHTS and CDR2 YDEGEE.

Note on this clone: The same CDR3 can be traced to other DNA sequences in this sample. The chain carries TRBV5-1 and TRBJ1-2; 12 nucleotides line up with TRBD1. The CDR3 extends over 15 amino acids. The germline V gene encodes CDR1 SGHRS and CDR2 YFSETQ. V gave up 4 bases and J gave up 5 bases; unmatched junction bases: 6. CDR3 protein: CASSLGTGGAYGYTF. DNA for the CDR3: TGCGCCAGCAGCCTTGGGACAGGGGGCGCGTATGGCTACACCTTC.

The V gene is TRBV29-1, the J gene TRBJ2-1; weak D call: TRBD1 (6 bases). Germline V CDR1 and CDR2: SQVTM, ANQGSEA. CDR3 length: 13 residues. V dropped 6 bases and J dropped 7 bases, with 16 bases sitting between them. Written as DNA, the CDR3 is TGCAGCGTGCAGGGGTTTCGCTCTAATGAGCAGTTCTTC. Translation gives CSVQGFRSNEQFF.

The rearrangement links TRBV18 to TRBJ2-5; the match to TRBD1 covers 7 bases. The V gene end was trimmed by 3 bases and the J gene end by 2 bases; junction bases not matched to a gene: 0. The CDR3 covers 13 residues. The germline V gene encodes CDR1 KGHSH and CDR2 LQKENI. The CDR3 coding sequence is TGTGCCAGCTCACCGGACAGGCAAGAGACCCAGTACTTC. This sequence encodes CASSPDRQETQYF.

The V call is TRBV5-1, the J call TRBJ2-5; D is perhaps TRBD2 (6 bases). The CDR3 runs 15 residues. Looked up from germline, CDR1 is SGHRS and CDR2 is YFSETQ. V lost 4 bases to trimming and J lost 2 bases, with 15 bases between them. CDR3: CASSVTAGAQETQYF. CDR3 DNA: TGCGCCAGCAGCGTAACAGCGGGTGCTCAAGAGACCCAGTACTTC.

This clone showed up just a few times. V is TRBV21-1 and J is TRBJ1-2; the table's D call, TRBD1, has no DNA check behind it. TRBV21-1 represents a pseudogene. The CDR3 has 17 amino acids. Here the CDR3 DNA reads TGTGCCAGCAGCAAAGCGGGGGCCGTGGACAGGGAGTGTGGCTACACCTTC. This codes for CASSKAGAVDRECGYTF.

This clone was counted once. V gene TRBV7-9 combines with J gene TRBJ1-1; D remains ambiguous. The V and J ends lost 5 bases and 5 bases respectively, with 18 bases between them. Germline V gene sequence: CDR1 SEHNR, CDR2 FQNEAQ (reference sequence). The CDR3 is made up of 15 amino acids. In DNA, the CDR3 is TGTGCCAGCAGCCCGCAAGAGAGAAGTAATACTGAAGCTTTCTTT. It specifies CASSPQERSNTEAFF.

The DNA of the CDR3 is TGTGCCAGCAGCACGGGACTAGCGAAAGTCAATGAGCAGTTCTTC. Translating it yields CASSTGLAKVNEQFF. This rearrangement joins TRBV6-5 to TRBJ2-1, with 10 nucleotides matching TRBD2. The germline V gene has CDR1 MNHEY and CDR2 SVGAGI. The CDR3 has 15 residues. The junction had 8 bases not matched to a gene; V was cut back by 6 bases and J by 6 bases.

The CDR3 bases are TGTGCCAGCAGCAAAGCAGGGGGGTCTTTCGAGACCCAGTACTTC. This codes for CASSKAGGSFETQYF. The chain has TRBV5-5 and TRBJ2-5; possible D gene TRBD1, 7 bases. Germline V CDR1 and CDR2: SGHKS, YYEKEE (reference sequence). V lost 4 bases, J lost 5 bases, and 18 bases lay in between. The CDR3 length is 15 residues.

The rearrangement uses TRBV11-2 and TRBJ1-1; no reliable D call. The germline V gene has CDR1 SGHAT and CDR2 FQNNGV. The CDR3 spans 11 residues. V was clipped by 5 bases and J by 7 bases, with 8 bases between them. The CDR3 is CASSAALEAFF. CDR3 nucleotide sequence: TGTGCCAGCAGCGCCGCGCTTGAAGCTTTCTTT.

The chain employs TRBV3-1 (or the pseudogene TRBV3-2) and TRBJ2-7; D uncertain. In germline, CDR1 is LGHDT, CDR2 YNNKEL (reference sequence). V was clipped by 0 bases and J by 7 bases, with 16 bases between them. The CDR3 consists of 15 residues. In DNA form, the CDR3 reads TGTGCCAGCAGCCAAGATGGTCCCGGGTCTAGGGAGCAGTACTTC. Protein sequence: CASSQDGPGSREQYF.

The V and J genes are TRBV24-1 and TRBJ1-3; D is uncertain. This CDR3 is 13 amino acids long. Per germline, CDR1 KGHDR and CDR2 SFDVKD. The ends were cut back, 8 bases at V and 0 bases at J, with 7 bases in the middle. The chain's CDR3 is CATTDHSGNTIYF. CDR3 coding DNA: TGTGCCACCACTGACCACTCTGGAAACACCATATATTTT.

The chain's CDR3 is CASSFSGTTNTGELFF. CDR3 sequence (DNA): TGCGCCAGCAGCTTTTCCGGGACTACGAACACCGGGGAGCTGTTTTTT. The rearrangement links TRBV5-1 to TRBJ2-2; TRBD2 matches 7 bases. This CDR3 has 16 amino acids. The V segment lost 2 bases and the J segment 0 bases; nucleotides outside the gene matches: 4. The germline gives CDR1 SGHRS, CDR2 YFSETQ.

The chain carries TRBV7-9 and TRBJ1-1, with 9 bases lining up with TRBD1. The germline V gene encodes CDR1 SEHNR and CDR2 FQNEAQ (reference sequence). This CDR3 comprises 13 residues. Trimming cost V 5 bases and J 7 bases; bases outside gene matches: 5. The chain's CDR3 is CASSRGQGIEAFF. The CDR3 DNA is TGTGCCAGCAGCCGGGGACAGGGCATTGAAGCTTTCTTT.

The chain recombines TRBV5-1 with TRBJ2-3; 9 nucleotides agree with TRBD2. The CDR3 is 16 residues long. CDR1 is SGHRS and CDR2 is YFSETQ in the germline V gene. Germline trimming cut 5 bases from V and 2 bases from J; bases unmatched to any gene: 9. The CDR3 spells CASRRGTSYLTDTQYF. The CDR3 region has the DNA TGCGCCAGCAGGAGAGGGACTAGCTATCTCACAGATACGCAGTATTTT.

The chain is built from TRBV7-9 and TRBJ2-5; 7 positions match TRBD2. The CDR3 runs 14 residues. V gave up 5 bases and J gave up 2 bases; unmatched junction bases: 5. From germline, CDR1 is SEHNR and CDR2 FQNEAQ (reference sequence). Here the CDR3 DNA reads TGTGCCAGCAGCGAAGGGACTACACAAGAGACCCAGTACTTC. Its translation is CASSEGTTQETQYF.